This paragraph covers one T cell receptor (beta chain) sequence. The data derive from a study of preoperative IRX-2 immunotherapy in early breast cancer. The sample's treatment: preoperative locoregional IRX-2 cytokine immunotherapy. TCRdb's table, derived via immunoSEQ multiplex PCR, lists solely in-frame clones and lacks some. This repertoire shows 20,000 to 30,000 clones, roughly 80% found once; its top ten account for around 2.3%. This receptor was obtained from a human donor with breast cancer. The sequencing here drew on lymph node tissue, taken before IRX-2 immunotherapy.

The CDR3 DNA is TGCGCCAGCAGCTCGGGACTTAGCCTAGATACGCAGTATTTT. Protein: CASSSGLSLDTQYF. This chain joins TRBV5-1 and TRBJ2-3; possibly TRBD2 for D (6 bases). The germline V and J ends were trimmed by 3 bases and 5 bases, with 13 bases remaining between them. Germline CDR1 SGHRS, CDR2 YFSETQ. The CDR3 totals 14 residues.